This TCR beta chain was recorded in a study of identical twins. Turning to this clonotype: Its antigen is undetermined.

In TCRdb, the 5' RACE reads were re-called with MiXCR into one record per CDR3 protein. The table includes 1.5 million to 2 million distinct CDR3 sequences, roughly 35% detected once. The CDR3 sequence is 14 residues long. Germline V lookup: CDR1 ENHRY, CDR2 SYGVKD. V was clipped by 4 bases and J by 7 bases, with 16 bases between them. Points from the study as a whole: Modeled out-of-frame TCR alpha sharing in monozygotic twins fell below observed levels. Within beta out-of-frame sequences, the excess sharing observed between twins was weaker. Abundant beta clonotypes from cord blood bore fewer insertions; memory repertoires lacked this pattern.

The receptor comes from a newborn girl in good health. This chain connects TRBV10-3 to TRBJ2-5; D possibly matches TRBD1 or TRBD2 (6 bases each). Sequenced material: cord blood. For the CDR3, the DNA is TGTGCCATCAGTGCTGTCGGGGGCTTAACGACCCAGTACTTC. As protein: CAISAVGGLTTQYF.